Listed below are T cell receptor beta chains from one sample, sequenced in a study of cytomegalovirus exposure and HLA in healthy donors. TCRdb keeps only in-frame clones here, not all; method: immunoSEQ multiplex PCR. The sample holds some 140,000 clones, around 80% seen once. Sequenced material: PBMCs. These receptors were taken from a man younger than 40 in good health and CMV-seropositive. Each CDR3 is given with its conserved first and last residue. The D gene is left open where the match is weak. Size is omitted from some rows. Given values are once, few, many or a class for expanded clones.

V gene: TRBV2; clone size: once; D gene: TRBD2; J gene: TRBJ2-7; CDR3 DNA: TGTGCCAGCAGTGGATCTAGCGGGACCTCCTACGAGCAGTACTTC; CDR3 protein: CASSGSSGTSYEQYF
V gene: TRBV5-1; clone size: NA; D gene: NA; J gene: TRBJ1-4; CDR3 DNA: TGCGCCAGCAGGCCCGGCTTAGCCCCTAATGAAAAACTGTTTTTT; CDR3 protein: CASRPGLAPNEKLFF
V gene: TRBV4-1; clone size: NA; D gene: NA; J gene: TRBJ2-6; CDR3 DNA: TGCGCCAGCAGCCAAGAGTCAGGGTCAGGGGCCAACGTCCTGACTTTC; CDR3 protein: CASSQESGSGANVLTF
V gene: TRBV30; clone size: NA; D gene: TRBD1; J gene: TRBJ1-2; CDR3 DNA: TGTGCCTGGAGTATACAGGGGGCCGGGGGCTACACCTTC; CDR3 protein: CAWSIQGAGGYTF
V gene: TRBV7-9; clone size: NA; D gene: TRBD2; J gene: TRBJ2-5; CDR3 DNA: TGTGCCAGCAGCCGGCCGGGACTAGCGGCAGGGGAGACCCAGTACTTC; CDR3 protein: CASSRPGLAAGETQYF
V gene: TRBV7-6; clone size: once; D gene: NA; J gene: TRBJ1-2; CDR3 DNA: TGTGCCAGCAGGGTAAGTGATGGGGGCCTTTACTATGGCTACACCTTC; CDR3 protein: CASRVSDGGLYYGYTF
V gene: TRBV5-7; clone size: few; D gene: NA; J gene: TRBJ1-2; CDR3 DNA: TGTGCCAGCAGCTTGGGGGTAGGCACAGGGGGCTACACCTTC; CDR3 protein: CASSLGVGTGGYTF
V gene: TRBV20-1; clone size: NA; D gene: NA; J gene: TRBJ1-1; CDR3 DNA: TGCAGTGCTACATCGAACACTGAAGCTTTCTTT; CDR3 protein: CSATSNTEAFF
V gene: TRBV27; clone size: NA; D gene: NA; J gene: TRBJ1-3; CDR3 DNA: TGTGCCAGCAGACCTAGCTCTGGAAACACCATATATTTT; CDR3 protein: CASRPSSGNTIYF
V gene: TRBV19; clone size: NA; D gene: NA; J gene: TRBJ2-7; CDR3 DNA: TGTGCCAGTAGTTCACAGGGCCGGCAGTACTTC; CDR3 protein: CASSSQGRQYF
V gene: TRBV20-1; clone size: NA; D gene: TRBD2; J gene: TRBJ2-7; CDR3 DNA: TGCAGTGCGGTGACTAGCGGGGAGCAGTACTTC; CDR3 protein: CSAVTSGEQYF
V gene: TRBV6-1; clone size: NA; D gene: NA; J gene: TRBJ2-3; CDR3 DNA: TGTGCCAGCAGGGCTTTTAGCACAGATACGCAGTATTTT; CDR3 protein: CASRAFSTDTQYF
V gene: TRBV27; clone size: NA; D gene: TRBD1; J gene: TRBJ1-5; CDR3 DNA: TGTGCCAGCAACCCGACAGGGCGCAATCAGCCCCAGCATTTT; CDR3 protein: CASNPTGRNQPQHF
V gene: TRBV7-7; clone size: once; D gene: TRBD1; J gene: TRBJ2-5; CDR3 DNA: TGTGCCAGCAGCCCGGGACAGGGGGGTTTGGAGACCCAGTACTTC; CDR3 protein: CASSPGQGGLETQYF
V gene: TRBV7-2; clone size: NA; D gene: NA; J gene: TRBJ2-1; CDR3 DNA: TGTGCCAGCACTCTAGGCCCCTCCCCCTACAATGAGCAGTTCTTC; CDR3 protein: CASTLGPSPYNEQFF